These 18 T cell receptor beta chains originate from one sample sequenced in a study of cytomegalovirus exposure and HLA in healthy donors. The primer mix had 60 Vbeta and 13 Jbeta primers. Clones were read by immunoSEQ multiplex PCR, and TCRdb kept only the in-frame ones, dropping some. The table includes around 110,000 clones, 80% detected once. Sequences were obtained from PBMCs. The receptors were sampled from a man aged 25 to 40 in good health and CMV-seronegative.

The CDR3 DNA reads as TGTGCCATCAGATCTAGCGGGGGGGAAGCCAAAAACATTCAGTACTTC. Translated, it gives CAIRSSGGEAKNIQYF. J is TRBJ2-4 and V is TRBV10-3, with 12 positions matching TRBD2. This CDR3 contains 16 residues. Germline-derived CDR1 and CDR2 are ENHRY and SYGVKD. V was pared by 6 bases and J by 0 bases, with 3 bases of the junction left unmatched.

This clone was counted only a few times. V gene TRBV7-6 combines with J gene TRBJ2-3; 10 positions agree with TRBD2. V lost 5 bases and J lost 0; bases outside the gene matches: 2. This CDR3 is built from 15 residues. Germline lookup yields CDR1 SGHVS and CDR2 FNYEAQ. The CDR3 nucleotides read TGTGCCAGCAGCGAAGCGGGGGGGAGCACAGATACGCAGTATTTT. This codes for CASSEAGGSTDTQYF.

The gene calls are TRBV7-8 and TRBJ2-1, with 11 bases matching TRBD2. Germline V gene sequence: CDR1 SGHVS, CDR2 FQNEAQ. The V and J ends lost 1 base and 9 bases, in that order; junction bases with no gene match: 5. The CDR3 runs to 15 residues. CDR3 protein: CASSLVAGGGVEQFF. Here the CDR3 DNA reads TGTGCCAGCAGCTTAGTAGCGGGGGGGGGTGTTGAGCAGTTCTTC.

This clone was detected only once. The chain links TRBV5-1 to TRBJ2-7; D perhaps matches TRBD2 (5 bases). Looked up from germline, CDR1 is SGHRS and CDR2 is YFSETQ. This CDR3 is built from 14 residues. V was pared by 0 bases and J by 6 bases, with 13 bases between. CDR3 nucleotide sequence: TGCGCCAGCAGCTTGGCCCCGGGGAACAGCGAGCAGTACTTC. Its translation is CASSLAPGNSEQYF.

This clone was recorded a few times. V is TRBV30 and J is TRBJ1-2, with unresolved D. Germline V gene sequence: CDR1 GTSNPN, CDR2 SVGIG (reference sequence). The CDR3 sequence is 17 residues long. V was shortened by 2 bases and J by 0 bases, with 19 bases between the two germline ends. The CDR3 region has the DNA TGTGCCTGGAGTACTAGTCCTCTCCGGGCCTCTAACTATGGCTACACCTTC. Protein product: CAWSTSPLRASNYGYTF.

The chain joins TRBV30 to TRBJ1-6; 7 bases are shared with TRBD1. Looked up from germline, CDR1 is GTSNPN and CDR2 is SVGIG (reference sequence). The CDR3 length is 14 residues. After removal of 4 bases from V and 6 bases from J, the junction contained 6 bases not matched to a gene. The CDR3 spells CAWNPGQPNSPLHF. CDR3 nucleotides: TGTGCCTGGAATCCGGGACAGCCTAATTCACCCCTCCACTTT.

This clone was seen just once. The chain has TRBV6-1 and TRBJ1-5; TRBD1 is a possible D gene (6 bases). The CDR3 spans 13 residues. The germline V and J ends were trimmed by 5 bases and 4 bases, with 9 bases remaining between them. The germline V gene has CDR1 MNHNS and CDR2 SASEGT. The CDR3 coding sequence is TGTGCCAGCAGTTCCGACAGGAATCAGCCCCAGCATTTT. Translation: CASSSDRNQPQHF.

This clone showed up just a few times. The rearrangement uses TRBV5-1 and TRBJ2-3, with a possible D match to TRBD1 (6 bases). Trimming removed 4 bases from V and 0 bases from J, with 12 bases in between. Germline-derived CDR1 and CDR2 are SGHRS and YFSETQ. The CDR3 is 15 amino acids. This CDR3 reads CASSPRTVSTDTQYF. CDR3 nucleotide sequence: TGCGCCAGCAGCCCAAGGACAGTTAGCACAGATACGCAGTATTTT.

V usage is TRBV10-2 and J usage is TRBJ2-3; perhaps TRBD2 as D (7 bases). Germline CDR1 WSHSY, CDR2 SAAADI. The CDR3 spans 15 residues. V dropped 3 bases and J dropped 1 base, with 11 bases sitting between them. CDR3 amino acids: CASSDRGARTDTQYF. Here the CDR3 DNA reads TGCGCCAGCAGTGACCGGGGGGCCCGCACAGATACGCAGTATTTT.

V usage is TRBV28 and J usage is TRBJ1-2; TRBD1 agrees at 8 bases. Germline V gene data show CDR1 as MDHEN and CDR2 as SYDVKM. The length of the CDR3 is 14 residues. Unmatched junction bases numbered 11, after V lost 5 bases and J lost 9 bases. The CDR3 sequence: CASSQQGARGSYTF. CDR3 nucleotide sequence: TGTGCCAGCAGTCAGCAGGGGGCGAGAGGTAGCTACACCTTC.

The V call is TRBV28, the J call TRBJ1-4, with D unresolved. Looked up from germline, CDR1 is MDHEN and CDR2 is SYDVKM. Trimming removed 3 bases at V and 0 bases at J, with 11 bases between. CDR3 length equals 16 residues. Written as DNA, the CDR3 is TGTGCCAGCAGTTTTTTTTTCCCCGCAACTAATGAAAAACTGTTTTTT. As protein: CASSFFFPATNEKLFF.

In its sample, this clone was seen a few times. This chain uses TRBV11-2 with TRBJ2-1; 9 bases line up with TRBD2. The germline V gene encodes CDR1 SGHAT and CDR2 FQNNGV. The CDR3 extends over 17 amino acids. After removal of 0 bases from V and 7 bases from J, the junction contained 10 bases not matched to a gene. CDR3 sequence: CASSLDTLAGFGNEQFF. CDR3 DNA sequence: TGTGCCAGCAGCTTAGATACTCTAGCGGGGTTTGGAAATGAGCAGTTCTTC.

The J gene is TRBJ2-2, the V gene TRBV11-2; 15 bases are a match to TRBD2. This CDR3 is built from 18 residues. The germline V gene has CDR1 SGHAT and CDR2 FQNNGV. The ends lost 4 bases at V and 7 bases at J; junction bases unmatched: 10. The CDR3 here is CASSSSGLAGGQGGELFF. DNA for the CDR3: TGTGCCAGCAGCTCCTCAGGACTAGCGGGGGGGCAGGGCGGGGAGCTGTTTTTT.

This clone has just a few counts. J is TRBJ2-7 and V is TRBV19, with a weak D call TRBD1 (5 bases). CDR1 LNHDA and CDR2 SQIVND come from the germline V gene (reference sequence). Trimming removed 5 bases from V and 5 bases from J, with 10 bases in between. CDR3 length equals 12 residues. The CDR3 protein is CASSVSGNEQYF. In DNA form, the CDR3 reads TGTGCCAGTAGTGTATCAGGGAACGAGCAGTACTTC.

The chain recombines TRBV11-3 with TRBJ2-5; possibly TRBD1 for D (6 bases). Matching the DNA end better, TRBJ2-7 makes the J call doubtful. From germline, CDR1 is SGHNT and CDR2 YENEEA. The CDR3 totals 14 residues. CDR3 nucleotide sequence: TGTGCCAGCAGCTTAGGATGGGGGCCCTACGAGCAGTACTTC. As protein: CASSLGWGPYEQYF.

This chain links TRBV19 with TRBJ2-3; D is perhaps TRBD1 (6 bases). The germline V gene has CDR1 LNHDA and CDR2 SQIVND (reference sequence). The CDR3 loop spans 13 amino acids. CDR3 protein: CSSGAGGTDTQYF. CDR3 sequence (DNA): TGTTCCTCTGGGGCAGGGGGCACAGATACGCAGTATTTT.

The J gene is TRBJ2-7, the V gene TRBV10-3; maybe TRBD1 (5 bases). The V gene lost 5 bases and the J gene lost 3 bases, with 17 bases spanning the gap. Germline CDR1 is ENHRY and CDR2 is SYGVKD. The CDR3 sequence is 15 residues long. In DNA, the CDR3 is TGTGCCATCAGTCCCCCGCCGGCAGGGTACTACGAGCAGTACTTC. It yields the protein CAISPPPAGYYEQYF.

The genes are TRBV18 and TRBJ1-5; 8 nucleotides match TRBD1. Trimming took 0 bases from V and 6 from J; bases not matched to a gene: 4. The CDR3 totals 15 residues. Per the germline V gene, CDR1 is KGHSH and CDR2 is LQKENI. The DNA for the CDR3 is TGTGCCAGCTCACCACCAGGACAGGGAGGTCAGCCCCAGCATTTT. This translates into CASSPPGQGGQPQHF.